The 19 T cell receptor beta chains below all came from one sample that was sequenced in a study of T-cell memory formation after mild COVID-19. TCRdb re-called the 5' RACE reads with MiXCR, one entry per CDR3 protein. The sample includes a few hundred thousand distinct CDR3 sequences, around 28% of them seen just once. The material sequenced was PBMCs or a T cell subset sorted from them (not recorded which). Source of these receptors: an adult woman who had mild COVID-19 (a few samples of this study predate the infection). Cell type and time point are not known.

The chain is built from TRBV7-9 and TRBJ1-1; tentative D call: TRBD1 (6 bases). V gave up 2 bases and J gave up 5 bases, with 15 bases separating them. Germline CDR1 is SEHNR and CDR2 is FQNEAQ (reference sequence). CDR3 length equals 15 residues. The DNA for the CDR3 is TGTGCCAGCAGCTTACCGTTCTGGGGGGCAACTGAAGCTTTCTTT. Protein sequence: CASSLPFWGATEAFF.

V usage is TRBV6-4 and J usage is TRBJ1-5, with TRBD1 identical over 7 bases. Germline V gene data show CDR1 as MRHNA and CDR2 as SNTAGT. The ends lost 0 bases at V and 3 bases at J; junction bases unmatched: 14. The length of the CDR3 is 19 residues. In DNA form, the CDR3 reads TGTGCCAGCAGTGACTCGATTCACCATCACAGGGGTGTCAATCAGCCCCAGCATTTT. Translated, it gives CASSDSIHHHRGVNQPQHF.

This clonotype was seen a few times. The V gene is TRBV7-3, the J gene TRBJ2-2, with 7 bases that match TRBD2. The CDR3 is made up of 16 amino acids. The V gene's germline CDR1 is SGHTA and CDR2 FQGTGA. V lost 5 bases to trimming and J lost 1 base; unmatched junction nucleotides: 7. The CDR3 nucleotides are TGTGCCAGCAGCGTGGGAGGGCCCGGGAACACCGGGGAGCTGTTTTTT. Translated: CASSVGGPGNTGELFF.

The sample holds a few counts of this clonotype. The rearrangement joins TRBV4-1 to TRBJ2-2, with TRBD2 identical over 9 bases. Germline assignment: CDR1 MGHRA and CDR2 YSYEKL. The CDR3 runs to 16 residues. After removal of 0 bases from V and 4 bases from J, the junction contained 3 bases not matched to a gene. The DNA of the CDR3 is TGCGCCAGCAGCCAAGACCTAGCGGGGCTCACCGGGGAGCTGTTTTTT. Its protein is CASSQDLAGLTGELFF.

The chain combines TRBV30 with TRBJ2-3; perhaps D is TRBD1 or TRBD2 (5 bases each). This CDR3 is 13 amino acids long. CDR1 and CDR2 from the germline V gene are GTSNPN and SVGIG (reference sequence). CDR3 loop: CVPLGVGTDTQYF. CDR3 DNA sequence: TGTGTCCCTTTGGGGGTGGGTACAGATACGCAGTATTTT.

This clonotype was observed a handful of times. The V gene is TRBV7-3, the J gene TRBJ1-3; perhaps TRBD1 as D (6 bases). The CDR3 spans 19 residues. The V gene's germline CDR1 is SGHTA and CDR2 FQGTGA. The V end lost 2 bases, the J end lost 0 bases, and 20 bases lay between the germline ends. CDR3 DNA sequence: TGTGCCAGCAGCTTAGAGTCCCGGCGGACAGTCAGCTCTGGAAACACCATATATTTT. Translating it yields CASSLESRRTVSSGNTIYF.

This clonotype was detected a few times. The chain joins TRBV29-1 to TRBJ1-1; possible D gene TRBD1, 6 bases. Deletions cut 6 bases from V and 5 bases from J, with 13 bases between. The germline gives CDR1 SQVTM, CDR2 ANQGSEA. The CDR3 totals 12 residues. The CDR3 here is CSVPGERTEAFF. In DNA, the CDR3 is TGCAGCGTCCCAGGGGAGCGAACTGAAGCTTTCTTT.

The chain has TRBV12-3 or TRBV12-4 and TRBJ2-3; TRBD2 agrees at 16 bases. This CDR3 comprises 21 residues. Losses at the gene ends were 6 bases for V and 2 bases for J; bases not matched to a gene: 17. CDR3 sequence (DNA): TGTGCCAGCAGCTTAAGACGCATGGGACTAGCGGGGGGGCGTGCCACAGATACGCAGTATTTT. It yields the protein CASSLRRMGLAGGRATDTQYF.

The gene calls are TRBV6-2 or TRBV6-3 and TRBJ1-1, with 9 bases fitting TRBD1. Germline loops: CDR1 MNHEY, CDR2 SVGEGT. The ends lost 7 bases at V and 0 bases at J; junction bases unmatched: 6. This CDR3 is built from 15 residues. As DNA, the CDR3 is TGTGCCAGCACCTGGACAGGGGCCATGAACACTGAAGCTTTCTTT. As protein: CASTWTGAMNTEAFF.

This clonotype was recorded at least ten times. The chain couples TRBV28 to TRBJ2-7, with 11 bases fitting TRBD2. Germline assignment: CDR1 MDHEN and CDR2 SYDVKM. The V gene end was trimmed by 6 bases and the J gene end by 3 bases; junction bases not matched to a gene: 4. This CDR3 is 14 amino acids long. The CDR3 region has the DNA TGTGCCAGCAGCCCCGGGACTAGCGGCTACGAGCAGTACTTC. This gives the protein CASSPGTSGYEQYF.

As concerns this clonotype: A junction end diverges from the germline sequence, so it may reflect a read error. The genes are TRBV2 and TRBJ2-1; D perhaps matches TRBD2 (5 bases). Germline loops: CDR1 SNHLY, CDR2 FYNNEI. The CDR3 sequence is 13 residues long. CDR3 DNA: TGTGCCAGCAATGAACTAGATTACAATGAGCAGTTCTTC. This gives the protein CASNELDYNEQFF.

This clonotype has just a few counts. V gene TRBV4-2 combines with J gene TRBJ1-2; D unclear. Germline V gene data show CDR1 as LGHNA and CDR2 as YNFKEQ. V lost 3 bases to trimming and J lost 3 bases, with 11 bases between them. The CDR3 loop spans 14 amino acids. The CDR3 bases are TGTGCCAGCAGCCACCCGGGGATGGACTATGGCTACACCTTC. As protein: CASSHPGMDYGYTF.

Only a few counts were recorded for this clonotype. J is TRBJ2-7 and V is TRBV29-1; 9 nucleotides match TRBD1. The ends lost 7 bases at V and 6 bases at J; junction bases unmatched: 16. The CDR3 extends over 15 amino acids. Germline V gives CDR1 SQVTM, CDR2 ANQGSEA. The CDR3 loop is CSALGLQGAGGEQYF. The CDR3 nucleotides read TGCAGCGCTTTGGGTCTACAGGGGGCGGGTGGCGAGCAGTACTTC.

This chain joins TRBV20-1 and TRBJ2-2, with D possibly being TRBD2 (6 bases). The CDR3 runs to 12 residues. The V gene lost 5 bases and the J gene lost 7 bases, with 11 bases spanning the gap. Germline lookup yields CDR1 DFQATT and CDR2 SNEGSKA (reference sequence). The CDR3 spells CSALREVGELFF. The DNA for the CDR3 is TGCAGTGCTCTAAGGGAGGTCGGGGAGCTGTTTTTT.

There are a few counts of this clonotype. This sequence joins TRBV7-9 and TRBJ2-6; D gene ambiguous. The V and J ends lost 0 bases and 2 bases respectively, with 8 bases between them. The CDR3 runs 16 residues. CDR1 SEHNR and CDR2 FQNEAQ come from the germline V gene (reference sequence). CDR3 in amino acids: CASSLAPSPGANVLTF. The CDR3 DNA follows: TGTGCCAGCAGCTTAGCGCCCTCTCCTGGGGCCAACGTCCTGACTTTC.

The rearrangement links TRBV6-2 or TRBV6-3 to TRBJ1-6, with D unclear. Trimming took off 5 bases at V and 13 bases at J, with 12 bases between the two ends. The CDR3 is 12 residues long. Germline CDR1 is MNHEY and CDR2 is SVGEGT. The CDR3 loop is CASSNDRTPLHF. For the CDR3, the DNA is TGTGCCAGCAGTAACGACCGTACTCCCCTCCACTTT.

This clonotype has just a few counts. This rearrangement joins TRBV7-9 to TRBJ2-1; the match to TRBD2 covers 8 bases. The germline CDR1 and CDR2 sequences are SEHNR and FQNEAQ (reference sequence). The length of the CDR3 is 13 residues. V shed 5 bases, J shed 7 bases, and the junction held 4 bases outside the gene matches. The DNA of the CDR3 is TGTGCCAGCAGCCCCAGCGGGAGAAATGAGCAGTTCTTC. Its translation: CASSPSGRNEQFF.

V gene TRBV7-9 combines with J gene TRBJ2-1; D is perhaps TRBD2 (7 bases). The V and J ends lost 5 bases and 6 bases respectively, with 14 bases between them. The germline V gene encodes CDR1 SEHNR and CDR2 FQNEAQ (reference sequence). CDR3 length: 14 amino acids. The CDR3 is CASSPYGGRNEQFF. Here the CDR3 DNA reads TGTGCCAGCAGCCCGTACGGGGGGCGCAATGAGCAGTTCTTC.

This chain joins TRBV5-5 and TRBJ2-1; weak D call: TRBD2 (6 bases). Germline CDR1 is SGHKS and CDR2 is YYEKEE (reference sequence). Trimming took off 5 bases at V and 8 bases at J, with 8 bases between the two ends. This CDR3 spans 11 amino acids. DNA for the CDR3: TGTGCCAGCAGATGGAGGGATGAGCAGTTCTTC. Encoded protein: CASRWRDEQFF.